This T cell receptor beta chain is from a study of T cell changes during pregnancy in multiple sclerosis. This CDR3 comprises 17 residues. Germline-derived CDR1 and CDR2 are SGHVS and FQNEAQ. Losses at the gene ends were 4 bases for V and 1 base for J; bases not matched to a gene: 4. Using immunoSEQ multiplex PCR, the repertoire was profiled, and TCRdb retains in-frame clones only, with some absent. The sample lists tens of thousands of clones; under 95% were seen once. The clonotype originates from a female donor with multiple sclerosis, enrolled in a pregnancy study. The starting material was CD8+ T cells from peripheral blood mononuclear cells, obtained in the first trimester of pregnancy. This chain links TRBV7-8 with TRBJ2-3; 14 nucleotides line up with TRBD2. The CDR3 DNA reads TGTGCCAGCAGCTCCCGACTAGCGGGGGGGGGCACAGATACGCAGTATTTT. Amino acid sequence: CASSSRLAGGGTDTQYF.